The T cell receptor beta chain under discussion was sequenced for a study of Graves' ophthalmopathy and Graves' hyperthyroidism listed by TCRdb under 2018. Context from the whole study: Peripheral blood samples were taken at the time of initial diagnosis, before any treatment was given. In total, 135 blood samples were TCR-sequenced: 43 ophthalmopathy, around 75 hyperthyroidism and around 17 hyperthyroidism-to-ophthalmopathy patients. To tell Graves' ophthalmopathy apart from Graves' hyperthyroidism, and to predict which patients would progress to ophthalmopathy, the study relied on TCR beta repertoire signatures. In roughly 6 hyperthyroidism patients, T-cell repertoires of thyroid tissue and blood were compared. Once sampling was done, hyperthyroidism patients were given methimazole at a starting dose of 30 mg daily, while ophthalmopathy patients were given high-dose intravenous methylprednisolone. For independent validation, a separate cohort was made up of approximately 19 hyperthyroidism patients plus 17 patients who later progressed from hyperthyroidism to ophthalmopathy. To explore V-J signatures that separate ophthalmopathy from hyperthyroidism, a discovery set of 95 to 100 patients was enrolled, consisting of roughly 45 with ophthalmopathy and about 60 with stable hyperthyroidism.

Many counts were recorded for this clonotype. The specificity of this receptor is unknown. No much larger clone exists at a distance of one base, and base qualities are not known. The junction shows trimming of 2 bases on V and 3 bases on J, plus 7 bases between the germline ends. As encoded in the germline V gene (reference sequence), CDR1 is MNHNY while CDR2 is SVGAGI. Measured from the cysteine to the phenylalanine, the CDR3 is 13 residues long. Only the CDR3 part of the read is kept: 39 bases, read in frame from the first base. Study-wide findings and limitations: In validation, the model predicted ophthalmopathy progression with 55% to 71% sensitivity and approximately 78% specificity; more than ten predicted patients were CT-confirmed with GO in a median of 6.5 months. Sample size was not predetermined statistically, and investigators were not blinded to group allocation. Among expanded thyroid clonotypes with frequency above 0.001, most also showed up in blood, which suggests that blood repertoires may reflect the thyroid immune response. The 13-signature model separated ophthalmopathy from stable hyperthyroidism with around 90% sensitivity and about 81% specificity in cross-validation, and 80%/75% in the test set.

TCR beta CDR3 regions were amplified from RNA transcripts for repertoire sequencing. HTBI primers and the Qiagen OneStep RT-PCR kit were used in a first-round RT-PCR, which was followed by a second-round multiplex PCR, size selection and purification. Sequencing of the libraries was carried out on an Illumina HiSeq2000 in paired-end mode with 100 bp reads. The paper's data handling went like this. Reads were processed with SOAPnuke, discarding reads with adapters, uncalled bases, mean Phred below 15, or no exact constant-primer or identifier match. High-quality paired reads were merged with COPE v1.2.5. Each unique nucleotide sequence was defined as a clonotype, and clonotypes were aligned to IMGT TRB V, D and J references with MiTCR v1.1. Only V-J combinations with frequency above 0.0001 were analysed, covering 99% to 99.2% of repertoires. For each V-J combination, a TCR clonal expansion and chaos score was defined as the ratio of F50 clonal expansion to chaos observed in the TCRdist matrix. Welch's t-statistics and random forest were used to reduce features to about 13 V-J combinations, which were fed into a naive Bayes classifier. The Morisita-Horn index was used to measure how similar the thyroid and blood repertoires were. TCRdb reworked the public reads: Q25 trimming with fastp, MiXCR clone assembly, productive beta chains retained. CDR3 protein sequences are deduplicated, and each keeps its most common genes and DNA. The V and J calls and clone size come from TCRdb's table, not from the authors' own analysis. For this sample there are hundreds of thousands of distinct CDR3 sequences; 35% to 50% appear just once. The leading ten clones occupy 44% of the sample.

Ophthalmopathy patients had moderately to severely active disease, Clinical Activity Score of at least 3, NOSPECS grade of at least 4, and disease duration under 3 months. Patients with other autoimmune diseases, uncontrolled infections, pregnancy or lactation were excluded from the study. Clinical symptoms, serum thyroxine, TRAb, thyroid ultrasound and orbital computed tomography were used for diagnosis. Using Ficoll-Paque density gradient centrifugation, PBMCs were isolated from about 9.2 ml of fresh peripheral blood. Total RNA was extracted using Trizol reagent, and RNA quality was checked on an Agilent 2100 Bioanalyzer.

The sequencing input was peripheral blood. The chain links TRBV6-6 with TRBJ1-1; the D gene identity is not certain. The sequence was collected from an adult man with Graves' ophthalmopathy. The CDR3 corresponds to CASSYAGDTEAFF. The DNA reads TGTGCCAGCAGTTACGCAGGAGACACTGAAGCTTTCTTT.